The 20 T cell receptor beta chains below were found in one sample sequenced in a study of blood T cells in healthy people across ages. Using a J-beta primer mix together with a sample-barcoded 5' primer, a second PCR was run for roughly 6 to 11 cycles. Each CDR3 protein gets one entry after TCRdb re-called the 5' RACE reads with MiXCR. The table lists some 880,000 distinct CDR3 sequences, around 34% of them singletons, with 10% to 15% in the top ten. Sequences were obtained from blood. Receptors originate from a man aged 18-30 years in good health.

A remark on this clonotype: Given a much more abundant clone one base away, this may be a read error. V is TRBV9 and J is TRBJ1-2; tentative D call: TRBD1 (6 bases). Germline V gives CDR1 SGDLS, CDR2 YYNGEE. The CDR3 spans 14 residues. The chain's CDR3 is CASSVEDRNYDYTF. The CDR3 DNA reads as TGTGCCAGCAGCGTAGAGGACAGAAACTATGACTACACCTTC.

This clonotype showed up just a few times. The rearrangement links TRBV18 to TRBJ2-5; 7 nucleotides agree with TRBD1. This CDR3 is built from 15 residues. CDR1 is KGHSH, CDR2 LQKENI, per germline. J gave up 1 base and V 6 bases, and 8 bases lay outside the gene matches. The CDR3 coding sequence is TGTGCCAGCTCGTCAGACAGGGAAGCCCAAGAGACCCAGTACTTC. Translating gives CASSSDREAQETQYF.

This clonotype was seen a handful of times. The V gene is TRBV5-1, the J gene TRBJ2-3; 10 bases align to TRBD1. V was clipped by 3 bases and J by 4 bases; unmatched bases: 5. From germline, CDR1 is SGHRS and CDR2 YFSETQ. CDR3 length equals 15 residues. The chain's CDR3 is CASSSPGQGSDTQYF. As DNA, the CDR3 is TGCGCCAGCAGCTCTCCGGGACAGGGGTCAGATACGCAGTATTTT.

The genes are TRBV7-2 and TRBJ1-1, with unresolved D. The CDR3 is 14 residues long. V lost 5 bases, J lost 1 base, and 11 bases lay in between. Per the germline V gene, CDR1 is SGHTA and CDR2 is FQGNSA. The CDR3 sequence: CASSERATNTEAFF. The CDR3 DNA reads as TGTGCCAGCAGCGAGAGGGCTACGAACACTGAAGCTTTCTTT.

The V call is TRBV20-1, the J call TRBJ2-1, with 12 bases fitting TRBD1. Germline CDR1 and CDR2: DFQATT and SNEGSKA (reference sequence). J was trimmed by 13 bases and V by 5 bases; bases with no gene match: 24. This CDR3 is 18 amino acids long. In DNA, the CDR3 is TGCAGTGCTTACACGCCCCACGGGACAGGGGGCCTCCAAGAGACCCAGTTCTTC. It encodes CSAYTPHGTGGLQETQFF.

This clonotype was counted ten times or more. CDR3 sequence reads: CAIRGETAYEQYF. CDR3 DNA: TGTGCCATCAGGGGGGAGACAGCCTACGAGCAGTACTTC. The chain is built from TRBV10-3 and TRBJ2-7; D could derive from TRBD1 or TRBD2 (5 bases each). Trimming cost V 6 bases and J 2 bases, with 11 bases left between them. Germline-derived CDR1 and CDR2 are ENHRY and SYGVKD. The CDR3 runs 13 residues.

The chain uses TRBV4-3 and TRBJ1-5; 12 bases map to TRBD1. The CDR3 consists of 17 residues. Trimming removed 0 bases from V and 4 bases from J; junction bases left unmatched: 4. Per germline, CDR1 LGHNA and CDR2 YSLEER. The CDR3 is CASSQDRGQGANQPQHF. CDR3 DNA sequence: TGCGCCAGCAGCCAAGATCGGGGACAGGGGGCGAATCAGCCCCAGCATTTT.

This clonotype was seen at least ten times. The chain joins TRBV6-2 or TRBV6-3 to TRBJ2-7; D is uncertain. Trimming took off 7 bases at V and 5 bases at J, with 12 bases between the two ends. Germline V gene data show CDR1 as MNHEY and CDR2 as SVGEGT. This CDR3 spans 12 amino acids. This CDR3 reads CASTSVWDEQYF. CDR3 DNA: TGTGCCAGCACCTCCGTGTGGGACGAGCAGTACTTC.

V is TRBV5-5 and J is TRBJ2-1; the match to TRBD1 covers 12 bases. CDR3 length equals 15 residues. In germline, CDR1 is SGHKS, CDR2 YYEKEE (reference sequence). V lost 4 bases to trimming and J lost 8 bases; unmatched junction nucleotides: 7. The CDR3 sequence: CASSVEGQGADEQFF. DNA for the CDR3: TGTGCCAGCAGCGTAGAGGGACAGGGGGCCGATGAGCAGTTCTTC.

This chain uses TRBV4-3 with TRBJ2-2; D gene unclear. The germline gives CDR1 LGHNA, CDR2 YSLEER. V lost 1 base, J lost 3 bases, and 3 bases lay in between. CDR3 length: 13 amino acids. The CDR3 protein is CASSQAYTGELFF. CDR3 coding DNA: TGCGCCAGCAGCCAAGCTTACACCGGGGAGCTGTTTTTT.

This chain uses TRBV15 with TRBJ2-1; the D call may be TRBD1 or TRBD2 (5 bases each). The CDR3 spans 13 residues. V was cut by 6 bases and J by 7 bases, with 13 bases left in between. Germline values: CDR1 LNHNV, CDR2 YYDKDF (reference sequence). CDR3: CATRPSWGNEQFF. The DNA of the CDR3 is TGTGCCACCAGACCTAGCTGGGGGAATGAGCAGTTCTTC.

V gene TRBV2 combines with J gene TRBJ2-5, with D possibly being TRBD1 (5 bases). Germline V gene data show CDR1 as SNHLY and CDR2 as FYNNEI. The CDR3 runs to 14 residues. Trimming took off 9 bases at V and 5 bases at J, with 19 bases between the two ends. The CDR3 spells CARGPGCLLETQYF. The CDR3 bases are TGTGCCAGGGGGCCAGGGTGCTTGTTGGAGACCCAGTACTTC.

This clonotype came up many times. V is TRBV12-3 or TRBV12-4 and J is TRBJ2-3, with TRBD1 matching over 7 bases. The CDR3 has 15 amino acids. With 6 bases clipped from V and 1 base from J, the junction kept 7 bases outside the gene matches. The CDR3 coding sequence is TGTGCCAGCAGCCTGGGACAGACCCGCACAGATACGCAGTATTTT. This translates into CASSLGQTRTDTQYF.

This clonotype showed up many times. This chain links TRBV12-3 or TRBV12-4 with TRBJ1-1; D might be TRBD1 (5 bases). This CDR3 spans 11 amino acids. The V and J ends lost 5 bases and 8 bases respectively, with 9 bases between them. CDR3 sequence reads: CASSAGGEAFF. The CDR3 region has the DNA TGTGCCAGCAGTGCCGGGGGAGAAGCTTTCTTT.

As DNA, the CDR3 is TGTGCCAGCAGTCCCGAAGTCGGACAGGGGACTAGCACAGATACGCAGTATTTT. Its translation: CASSPEVGQGTSTDTQYF. The chain joins TRBV12-3 or TRBV12-4 to TRBJ2-3; 9 nucleotides align to TRBD1. The CDR3 contains 18 residues. Trimming took 5 bases from V and 0 from J; bases not matched to a gene: 12.

This clonotype was recorded a few times. The rearrangement joins TRBV3-1 to TRBJ1-2; TRBD1 might be the D (5 bases). The CDR3 is 15 amino acids. Germline CDR1 and CDR2: LGHDT and YNNKEL (reference sequence). V was pared by 5 bases and J by 6 bases, with 19 bases between. The DNA for the CDR3 is TGTGCCAGCAGCAGCCTCGGGGGGAGCACGAATGGCTACACCTTC. This translates into CASSSLGGSTNGYTF. The full variable domain, in which reference TRBV3-1 and TRBJ1-2 provide the parts outside the CDR3, is DTAVSQTPKYLVTQMGNDKSIKCEQNLGHDTMYWYKQDSKKFLKIMFSYNNKELIINETVPNRFSPKSPDKAHLNLHINSLELGDSAVYFCASSSLGGSTNGYTFGSGTRLTVV.

The sample holds many counts of this clonotype. V gene TRBV5-1 combines with J gene TRBJ1-1; D perhaps matches TRBD1 (6 bases). The V and J ends lost 4 bases and 7 bases respectively, with 14 bases between them. This CDR3 is 13 amino acids long. Germline V gene lookup returns CDR1 SGHRS and CDR2 YFSETQ. Here the CDR3 reads CASSIGQMGEAFF. DNA for the CDR3: TGCGCCAGCAGCATAGGACAGATGGGTGAAGCTTTCTTT.

This clonotype has ten or more counts. This sequence joins TRBV20-1 and TRBJ2-7; D perhaps matches TRBD2 (6 bases). V was clipped by 6 bases and J by 5 bases, with 14 bases between them. The germline V gene encodes CDR1 DFQATT and CDR2 SNEGSKA (reference sequence). There are 12 residues in the CDR3. CDR3 loop: CSALEGGNEQYF. CDR3 bases: TGCAGTGCCCTCGAGGGAGGCAACGAGCAGTACTTC.

The chain is built from TRBV4-3 and TRBJ2-1; D uncertain. The CDR3 covers 13 residues. Looked up from germline, CDR1 is LGHNA and CDR2 is YSLEER. V was trimmed by 3 bases and J by 5 bases, leaving 8 bases between them. The CDR3 protein is CASSQERDNEQFF. DNA for the CDR3: TGCGCCAGCAGCCAGGAACGGGACAATGAGCAGTTCTTC.

V gene TRBV5-6 combines with J gene TRBJ1-1; a possible D gene is TRBD1 (6 bases). The CDR3 totals 16 residues. Germline V CDR1 and CDR2: SGHDT, YYEEEE. V was shortened by 1 base and J by 2 bases, with 15 bases between the two germline ends. This CDR3 is CASSLKPGQTNTEAFF. Here the CDR3 DNA reads TGTGCCAGCAGCTTGAAACCGGGACAAACTAACACTGAAGCTTTCTTT. Together with reference TRBV5-6 and TRBJ1-1, the CDR3 gives the full variable domain: DAGVTQSPTHLIKTRGQQVTLRCSPKSGHDTVSWYQQALGQGPQFIFQYYEEEERQRGNFPDRFSGHQFPNYSSELNVNALLLGDSALYLCASSLKPGQTNTEAFFGQGTRLTVV.